These 11 T cell receptor beta chains share one sample of origin, sequenced in a study of post-analysis software for immune sequencing data. Study-level results: Controls showed lower frequencies than patients for five or six TRBV segments, and TRBV5-6, TRBV5-1 and TRBV20-1 were among these.

Carried by the TCR beta cDNA libraries were unique molecular identifiers. TCRdb recomputed calls from the PCR reads with MiXCR, one row per CDR3 protein. In the table there are 700,000 to 900,000 distinct CDR3 sequences, around 46% of which are singletons. These receptors' antigens are unknown. The specimen was blood. These receptor sequences come from a girl aged 5-17 years with multiple sclerosis.

This chain uses TRBV6-2 or TRBV6-3 with TRBJ2-2; unclear D gene. With 0 bases removed from V and 6 bases from J, the gap between germline ends came to 17 bases. CDR3 length: 17 amino acids. From germline, CDR1 is MNHEY and CDR2 SVGEGT. The CDR3 is CASSYSTLLNRAGELFF. CDR3 in DNA: TGTGCCAGCAGTTACTCGACGCTACTAAATCGGGCCGGGGAGCTGTTTTTT.

The J gene is TRBJ2-7, the V gene TRBV20-1; D gene ambiguous. Judging by the DNA end, TRBJ2-5 fits better; the J call may be wrong. CDR3 size: 16 residues. The germline V gene has CDR1 DFQATT and CDR2 SNEGSKA (reference sequence). The CDR3 here is CSARDQRLQVGETQYF. CDR3 bases: TGCAGTGCTAGAGATCAGCGTCTCCAAGTAGGGGAGACCCAGTACTTC.

The chain is built from TRBV10-3 and TRBJ1-2, with D tentatively TRBD1 (5 bases). V gave up 2 bases and J gave up 8 bases, with 15 bases separating them. Germline V gene lookup returns CDR1 ENHRY and CDR2 SYGVKD. This CDR3 is 14 amino acids long. DNA for the CDR3: TGTGCCATCAGTGAGGGGCAGGGCGGGAAGGGCTACACCTTC. This sequence encodes CAISEGQGGKGYTF.

The rearrangement links TRBV5-5 to TRBJ2-1, with D possibly TRBD2 on 6 matching bases. From germline, CDR1 is SGHKS and CDR2 YYEKEE (reference sequence). Trimming pared 0 bases from V and 9 bases from J, leaving 10 bases between. CDR3 length equals 13 residues. CDR3 sequence: CASSLGDLGEQFF. In nucleotides, the CDR3 is TGTGCCAGCAGCTTGGGGGACTTGGGTGAGCAGTTCTTC. Together with reference TRBV5-5 and TRBJ2-1, the CDR3 gives the full variable domain: DAGVTQSPTHLIKTRGQQVTLRCSPISGHKSVSWYQQVLGQGPQFIFQYYEKEERGRGNFPDRFSARQFPNYSSELNVNALLLGDSALYLCASSLGDLGEQFFGPGTRLTVL.

This clonotype was observed a few times. CDR3 sequence reads: CASSQDTGGYEQYF. As DNA, the CDR3 is TGCGCCAGCAGCCAAGATACAGGGGGGTACGAGCAGTACTTC. This chain connects TRBV4-3 to TRBJ2-5; 8 nucleotides line up with TRBD1. TRBJ2-7 matches the DNA end more closely, so the J call is doubtful. Germline CDR1 reads LGHNA; CDR2 reads YSLEER. The CDR3 loop spans 14 amino acids.

This clonotype has more than one count but fewer than ten. This chain joins TRBV12-3 or TRBV12-4 and TRBJ2-7, with D tentatively TRBD1 (5 bases). The V end lost 4 bases, the J end lost 5 bases, and 15 bases lay between the germline ends. CDR3 size: 14 residues. CDR3 protein: CASSSPDSQNEQYF. CDR3 bases: TGTGCCAGCAGTTCCCCCGACAGCCAGAACGAGCAGTACTTC.

The chain employs TRBV4-2 and TRBJ2-1; 13 nucleotides match TRBD2. This CDR3 contains 18 residues. The ends lost 0 bases at V and 4 bases at J; junction bases unmatched: 6. Germline CDR1 is LGHNA and CDR2 is YNFKEQ. The CDR3 is CASSQELATSGRYNEQFF. Here the CDR3 DNA reads TGTGCCAGCAGCCAAGAGTTGGCGACTAGCGGGAGGTACAATGAGCAGTTCTTC.

The rearrangement uses TRBV12-3 or TRBV12-4 and TRBJ2-5, with 7 bases matching TRBD1. V shed 3 bases and J 0 bases; nucleotides not matched to a gene: 1. This CDR3 spans 14 amino acids. DNA for the CDR3: TGTGCCAGCAGTTTGACAGGGAACCAAGAGACCCAGTACTTC. It yields the protein CASSLTGNQETQYF.

The V and J genes are TRBV5-6 and TRBJ2-4, with a tentative D call TRBD2 (7 bases). Gene TRBJ2-7 matches the end of the DNA better, so the J call may be wrong. The germline CDR1 and CDR2 sequences are SGHDT and YYEEEE. The CDR3 runs 18 residues. The CDR3 bases are TGTGCCAGCAGCTGGGGGGGGACACTTACGACGCCACTCTACGAGCAGTACTTC. Protein sequence: CASSWGGTLTTPLYEQYF.

The chain carries TRBV20-1 and TRBJ2-3, with D possibly called TRBD1 or TRBD2 (5 bases each). The germline V gene has CDR1 DFQATT and CDR2 SNEGSKA (reference sequence). Trimming took 6 bases from V and 1 from J, leaving 14 bases between them. The CDR3 contains 14 residues. The CDR3 reads CSAPGTLRTDTQYF. DNA of the CDR3: TGCAGTGCACCCGGGACCCTCCGCACAGATACGCAGTATTTT.

This chain joins TRBV7-9 and TRBJ2-3, with D uncertain. The germline V and J ends were trimmed by 4 bases and 6 bases, with 20 bases remaining between them. The CDR3 has 16 residues. CDR1 is SEHNR, CDR2 FQNEAQ, per germline (reference sequence). The CDR3 spells CASSSLGPLLRDTQYF. CDR3 DNA sequence: TGTGCCAGCAGCTCCCTCGGACCGCTACTTAGGGATACGCAGTATTTT. The complete variable domain, with remaining parts taken from reference TRBV7-9 and TRBJ2-3, reads DTGVSQNPRHKITKRGQNVTFRCDPISEHNRLYWYRQTLGQGPEFLTYFQNEAQLEKSRLLSDRFSAERPKGSFSTLEIQRTEQGDSAMYLCASSSLGPLLRDTQYFGPGTRLTVL.